The 2 T cell receptor beta chains listed next were all sequenced from one sample in a study of low-dose radiotherapy and immunotherapy resistance in tumors. TRAV- and TRBV-specific primers, spanning alpha and beta chains, primed first-strand cDNA. Both a constant-region primer and a V-primer adapter served to amplify TCRs across roughly 20 PCR cycles. Each CDR3 protein gets one entry after TCRdb re-called the reads with MiXCR. The repertoire holds about 11,000 distinct CDR3 sequences, with approximately 55% as singletons. The source is a human donor with advanced metastatic prostate, ovarian, gallbladder or colorectal cancer (not recorded which). This table probably holds off-target reads from a library built for another chain.

The genes are TRBV29-1 and TRBJ2-3; D not resolved. Trimming pared 4 bases from V and 5 bases from J, leaving 4 bases between. Germline lookup yields CDR1 SQVTM and CDR2 ANQGSEA. The CDR3 totals 10 residues. CDR3 nucleotides: TGCAGCGTTGCCCGAGATACGCAGTATTTT. The encoded protein is CSVARDTQYF.

The rearrangement uses TRBV9 and TRBJ2-1; 9 bases match TRBD2. The CDR3 runs 16 residues. Germline loops: CDR1 SGDLS, CDR2 YYNGEE. V was pared by 0 bases and J by 4 bases, with 5 bases of the junction left unmatched. CDR3 coding DNA: TGTGCCAGCAGCGTAGGGGGTAGCGGGGGATACAATGAGCAGTTCTTC. Protein: CASSVGGSGGYNEQFF.